What follows are 29 T cell receptor beta chains derived from one specimen sequenced in a study of T cells in Graves' hyperthyroidism and ophthalmopathy. RNA transcripts served as the template for amplifying TCR beta CDR3 regions. Using the HTBI primer set, a first-round RT-PCR was run on the TCR CDR3. A single record per CDR3 protein comes from TCRdb applying MiXCR to the multiplex PCR reads. The sample lists 450,000 to 600,000 distinct CDR3 sequences, 13% to 15% occurring once. Sequences were obtained from blood. All receptors come from a woman aged 35 to 49 with Graves' hyperthyroidism.

V and J are TRBV29-1 and TRBJ2-7; 7 bases match TRBD2. Germline lookup yields CDR1 SQVTM and CDR2 ANQGSEA. This CDR3 comprises 14 residues. Trimming removed 4 bases from V and 0 bases from J; junction bases left unmatched: 6. The CDR3: CSVAGGTSSYEQYF. CDR3 bases: TGCAGCGTTGCGGGGGGTACAAGCTCCTACGAGCAGTACTTC.

The gene calls are TRBV6-2 or TRBV6-3 and TRBJ2-2; D remains ambiguous. V lost 5 bases to trimming and J lost 5 bases, with 9 bases between them. Germline assignment: CDR1 MNHEY and CDR2 SVGEGT. The CDR3 is 13 amino acids. The CDR3 sequence is CASSRLATGELFF. DNA for the CDR3: TGTGCCAGCAGTAGACTCGCTACCGGGGAGCTGTTTTTT.

This clonotype was seen at least ten times. V and J are TRBV2 and TRBJ2-3, with 10 bases aligning to TRBD1. V trimming: 6 bases; J trimming: 3 bases; junction bases outside the gene matches: 6. The CDR3 totals 15 residues. Germline V lookup: CDR1 SNHLY, CDR2 FYNNEI. This CDR3 reads CASSPGTGATDTQYF. The CDR3 region has the DNA TGTGCCAGCAGCCCTGGGACAGGGGCAACAGATACGCAGTATTTT.

About this clonotype: The conserved phenylalanine or tryptophan is not found at the CDR3 terminus, so this likely reflects a read error. The chain joins TRBV11-2 to TRBJ2-3; the D is unclear. The CDR3 is 13 amino acids. V was cut by 1 base and J by 4 bases, with 6 bases left in between. Per the germline V gene, CDR1 is SGHAT and CDR2 is FQNNGV. The CDR3 nucleotides are TGTGCCAGCAGCTTAGGTTCGGCAGATACGCAGTATGTT. It is translated as CASSLGSADTQYV.

This clonotype was recorded many times. The chain employs TRBV2 and TRBJ2-5; D is unresolved. Germline values: CDR1 SNHLY, CDR2 FYNNEI. The CDR3 runs to 13 residues. Trimming stripped 3 bases from V and 4 bases from J, with 9 bases between. The CDR3 coding sequence is TGTGCCAGCAGTGACGGATTAGGAGAGACCCAGTACTTC. It translates to CASSDGLGETQYF. Supplemented by reference TRBV2 and TRBJ2-5, the full variable domain reads EPEVTQTPSHQVTQMGQEVILRCVPISNHLYFYWYRQILGQKVEFLVSFYNNEISEKSEIFDDQFSVERPDGSNFTLKIRSTKLEDSAMYFCASSDGLGETQYFGPGTRLLVL.

Many counts were recorded for this clonotype. This sequence joins TRBV20-1 and TRBJ2-1; either TRBD1 or TRBD2 may supply D (5 bases each). V was pared by 0 bases and J by 5 bases, with 14 bases between. This CDR3 has 15 residues. Germline V lookup: CDR1 DFQATT, CDR2 SNEGSKA (reference sequence). CDR3 DNA: TGCAGTGCTAGAGATCCGGGGCTAGGCGACAATGAGCAGTTCTTC. As protein: CSARDPGLGDNEQFF.

This clonotype was recorded many times. The chain joins TRBV30 to TRBJ2-1, with a possible D match to TRBD1 (6 bases). Germline V lookup: CDR1 GTSNPN, CDR2 SVGIG (reference sequence). The V end was cut by 0 bases, the J end by 6 bases, with 12 bases between. This CDR3 is 14 amino acids long. The CDR3, as DNA: TGTGCCTGGAGTGTAGGGGGATTAGGCAATGAGCAGTTCTTC. Protein product: CAWSVGGLGNEQFF.

This clonotype occurred many times. The rearrangement uses TRBV7-6 and TRBJ2-1, with TRBD2 matching over 11 bases. Germline loops: CDR1 SGHVS, CDR2 FNYEAQ. CDR3 length: 14 residues. Germline trimming cut 1 base from V and 12 bases from J; bases unmatched to any gene: 5. The CDR3 DNA sequence: TGTGCCAGCAGCTTAGGTCTAGCGGGAGGCGGGCAGTTCTTC. Encoded protein: CASSLGLAGGGQFF.

This clonotype showed up many times. V and J are TRBV20-1 and TRBJ2-1; 8 bases are a match to TRBD2. V trimming: 6 bases; J trimming: 9 bases; junction bases outside the gene matches: 13. Germline V lookup: CDR1 DFQATT, CDR2 SNEGSKA (reference sequence). The length of the CDR3 is 14 residues. For the CDR3, the DNA is TGCAGTGCGACCTCTACTAGCGGTTCTCCTGAGCAGTTCTTC. Amino acid sequence: CSATSTSGSPEQFF.

Many counts were recorded for this clonotype. V usage is TRBV11-2 and J usage is TRBJ2-1, with 13 bases matching TRBD2. V shed 0 bases, J shed 0 bases, and the junction held 2 bases outside the gene matches. The CDR3 extends over 18 amino acids. CDR1 and CDR2 from the germline V gene are SGHAT and FQNNGV. CDR3 bases: TGTGCCAGCAGCTTAGAACTAGCGGGAGGGCCCTCCTACAATGAGCAGTTCTTC. Its protein is CASSLELAGGPSYNEQFF.

This clonotype has a count of ten or more. For the CDR3, the DNA is TGCAGTGCAGGACTAGGGAACGGGGAGCTGTTTTTT. Encoded protein: CSAGLGNGELFF. This chain connects TRBV20-1 to TRBJ2-2; 7 bases are a match to TRBD2. CDR3 length equals 12 residues. The trim removed 6 bases at V and 7 bases at J, leaving 5 bases unmatched. Germline CDR1 DFQATT, CDR2 SNEGSKA (reference sequence).

This clonotype came up many times. V and J are TRBV30 and TRBJ1-5, with no clear D. Germline V gene data show CDR1 as GTSNPN and CDR2 as SVGIG (reference sequence). CDR3 length equals 13 residues. Trimming took off 0 bases at V and 5 bases at J, with 8 bases between the two ends. This CDR3 reads CAWSVHEDQPQHF. CDR3 in DNA: TGTGCCTGGAGTGTACACGAGGATCAGCCCCAGCATTTT.

The rearrangement links TRBV3-1 to TRBJ2-1; 12 bases are a match to TRBD2. The CDR3 length is 15 residues. CDR1 and CDR2 from the germline V gene are LGHDT and YNNKEL (reference sequence). The V and J ends lost 4 bases and 8 bases, in that order; junction bases with no gene match: 6. The CDR3 loop reads CASSLRTSGKDEQFF. The CDR3, as DNA: TGTGCCAGCAGCCTACGGACTAGCGGGAAGGATGAGCAGTTCTTC.

In its sample, this clonotype was seen many times. V gene TRBV3-1 combines with J gene TRBJ1-1; D gene ambiguous. Germline V gene data show CDR1 as LGHDT and CDR2 as YNNKEL (reference sequence). CDR3 length equals 13 residues. Trimming pared 3 bases from V and 11 bases from J, leaving 16 bases between. CDR3 sequence (DNA): TGTGCCAGCAGCCAGTCCGACACTGGTGTGGCTTTCTTT. Its protein is CASSQSDTGVAFF.

This clonotype was seen a few times. The chain joins TRBV14 to TRBJ1-1; TRBD1 agrees at 7 bases. From germline, CDR1 is SGHDN and CDR2 FVKESK. V trimming: 3 bases; J trimming: 7 bases; junction bases outside the gene matches: 5. The CDR3 contains 13 residues. Written as DNA, the CDR3 is TGTGCCAGCAGCCACATGGGACAGTTTGAAGCTTTCTTT. Amino acid sequence: CASSHMGQFEAFF.

The J gene is TRBJ2-1, the V gene TRBV19, with 7 bases identical to TRBD2. The CDR3 loop spans 14 amino acids. V lost 5 bases, J lost 5 bases, and 6 bases stayed unmatched. The germline gives CDR1 LNHDA, CDR2 SQIVND (reference sequence). Written as DNA, the CDR3 is TGTGCCAGTAGTTCCCAGCGGGACCACAATGAGCAGTTCTTC. This encodes CASSSQRDHNEQFF. Based on the CDR3 plus reference TRBV19 and TRBJ2-1, the full variable domain is DGGITQSPKYLFRKEGQNVTLSCEQNLNHDAMYWYRQDPGQGLRLIYYSQIVNDFQKGDIAEGYSVSREKKESFPLTVTSAQKNPTAFYLCASSSQRDHNEQFFGPGTRLTVL.

This clonotype was recorded many times. The V call is TRBV6-6, the J call TRBJ1-2; D is undetermined. The CDR3 is 15 amino acids. With 0 bases removed from V and 6 bases from J, the gap between germline ends came to 14 bases. CDR1 is MNHNY and CDR2 is SVGAGI in the germline V gene (reference sequence). CDR3 amino acids: CASSYSSSGLDGYTF. In DNA form, the CDR3 reads TGTGCCAGCAGTTACTCGTCCTCGGGGTTAGATGGCTACACCTTC.

The V gene is TRBV24-1, the J gene TRBJ2-2, with D unclear. Trimming stripped 10 bases from V and 5 bases from J, with 19 bases between. Germline V gene sequence: CDR1 KGHDR, CDR2 SFDVKD. The CDR3 contains 15 residues. The CDR3 here is CATSADTLGTGELFF. In DNA form, the CDR3 reads TGTGCCACTTCTGCTGACACCCTGGGGACCGGGGAGCTGTTTTTT.

There are many counts of this clonotype. One junction end disagrees with the germline gene, perhaps due to a read error. The rearrangement links TRBV7-9 to TRBJ2-3, with TRBD2 identical over 7 bases. Germline CDR1 and CDR2: SEHNR and FQNEAQ (reference sequence). The CDR3 runs to 15 residues. The CDR3 bases are TGTGCCAGCAGCCTAGCGGCCCAGCCTTCAGATACGCAGTATTTT. Its translation is CASSLAAQPSDTQYF.

In its sample, this clonotype was seen many times. The rearrangement links TRBV20-1 to TRBJ2-7; 10 bases align to TRBD2. The CDR3 runs 17 residues. The J segment lost 0 bases and the V segment lost 0 bases, leaving 8 bases of the junction unmatched. CDR1 and CDR2 (germline): DFQATT, SNEGSKA (reference sequence). CDR3 residues: CSAREGPGLASSYEQYF. For the CDR3, the DNA is TGCAGTGCTAGAGAGGGACCGGGACTAGCGAGCTCCTACGAGCAGTACTTC.

This clonotype was counted ten times or more. The CDR3 protein is CAWDLGIYGYTF. The CDR3 coding sequence is TGTGCCTGGGATCTCGGAATCTATGGCTACACCTTC. The chain is built from TRBV30 and TRBJ1-2; D remains ambiguous. Germline lookup yields CDR1 GTSNPN and CDR2 SVGIG (reference sequence). This CDR3 contains 12 residues. V lost 5 bases and J 4 bases, leaving 11 bases between the germline ends.

For this clonotype: Just one base apart from a much larger clone, this may be a read error. This chain joins TRBV7-2 and TRBJ1-5, with D hard to call. The CDR3 length is 15 residues. The germline V gene encodes CDR1 SGHTA and CDR2 FQGNSA. This CDR3 reads CASGFGQNSNQPQHF. For the CDR3, the DNA is TGTGCCAGCGGCTTCGGGCAGAATAGCAATCAGCCCCAGCATTTT.

This clonotype was observed a single time. This may arise from a read error, as a much more abundant clone is one base away. The rearrangement uses TRBV7-9 and TRBJ2-1; the D call may be TRBD1 or TRBD2 (6 bases each). The CDR3 is made up of 15 amino acids. Deletions cut 4 bases from V and 10 bases from J, with 20 bases between. Looked up from germline, CDR1 is SEHNR and CDR2 is FQNEAQ (reference sequence). CDR3 loop: CASSSFSGAFYEQFF. CDR3 DNA sequence: TGTGCCAGCAGCTCGTTTTCGGGGGCTTTCTACGAGCAGTTCTTC.

This clonotype appeared many times. The chain is built from TRBV5-5 and TRBJ2-3; possible D gene TRBD2, 7 bases. Germline V gene sequence: CDR1 SGHKS, CDR2 YYEKEE (reference sequence). V lost 2 bases, J lost 4 bases, and 14 bases lay in between. This CDR3 region has 15 residues. This CDR3 is CASSFSGGRADTQYF. In DNA form, the CDR3 reads TGTGCCAGCAGCTTTTCCGGGGGGCGCGCAGATACGCAGTATTTT.

This clonotype was seen more than once but under ten times. The genes are TRBV28 and TRBJ1-3, with no clear D. Germline values: CDR1 MDHEN, CDR2 SYDVKM. This CDR3 region has 14 residues. The ends were cut back, 5 bases at V and 3 bases at J, with 11 bases in the middle. The CDR3, as DNA: TGTGCCAGCAGTGCCCCCGGGGATGGAAACACCATATATTTT. It translates to CASSAPGDGNTIYF.

In this sample, this clonotype turned up many times. V usage is TRBV28 and J usage is TRBJ2-4, with TRBD1 as a possible D gene (5 bases). Trimming stripped 3 bases from V and 9 bases from J, with 15 bases between. The CDR3 covers 14 residues. Germline V gene lookup returns CDR1 MDHEN and CDR2 SYDVKM. The CDR3 sequence is CASSLRTPDGIQYF. The CDR3 coding sequence is TGTGCCAGCAGTTTGAGGACACCGGATGGCATTCAGTACTTC.

This clonotype has more than one count but fewer than ten. The V call is TRBV29-1, the J call TRBJ2-7; D may match TRBD1 or TRBD2 (5 bases each). The CDR3 totals 12 residues. The V gene lost 8 bases and the J gene lost 1 base, with 12 bases spanning the gap. The germline gives CDR1 SQVTM, CDR2 ANQGSEA. The DNA for the CDR3 is TGCAGCTACCGGGACGGATCCTACGAGCAGTACTTC. As protein: CSYRDGSYEQYF.

This clonotype was counted ten times or more. The J gene is TRBJ1-5, the V gene TRBV18, with TRBD1 matching over 8 bases. Trimming removed 1 base from V and 2 bases from J; junction bases left unmatched: 1. This CDR3 has 15 residues. The V gene's germline CDR1 is KGHSH and CDR2 LQKENI. The CDR3 is CASSPLGQGNQPQHF. For the CDR3, the DNA is TGTGCCAGCTCACCACTGGGACAGGGCAATCAGCCCCAGCATTTT. The complete variable domain, with remaining parts taken from reference TRBV18 and TRBJ1-5, reads NAGVMQNPRHLVRRRGQEARLRCSPMKGHSHVYWYRQLPEEGLKFMVYLQKENIIDESGMPKERFSAEFPKEGPSILRIQQVVRGDSAAYFCASSPLGQGNQPQHFGDGTRLSIL.

This clonotype was observed a handful of times. This chain's CDR3 is CASSGDVNEKLFF. The CDR3 DNA reads as TGTGCCAGCTCAGGGGATGTGAATGAAAAACTGTTTTTT. The rearrangement uses TRBV18 and TRBJ1-4; unclear D gene. This CDR3 contains 13 residues. CDR1 and CDR2 (germline): KGHSH, LQKENI. The V end lost 5 bases, the J end lost 5 bases, and 9 bases lay between the germline ends.